This T cell receptor (beta chain) stems from a study of cytomegalovirus exposure and HLA in healthy donors. V shed 1 base and J shed 5 bases, with 10 bases lying between them. The CDR3 is 14 amino acids. Germline V gene data show CDR1 as MGHRA and CDR2 as YSYEKL. Turning to this clone: Its antigen is not identified.

A multiplex PCR was run with 60 Vbeta primers and 13 Jbeta primers. Method: immunoSEQ multiplex PCR; TCRdb's copy keeps in-frame clones and lacks some. The sample includes 70,000 to 95,000 clones, about four fifths seen only once; the top ten take around 5.2%. Study-level points and caveats: Rarity held for most TCR sequences, but there were some public TCRs that occurred in many donors.

This chain links TRBV4-1 with TRBJ2-3, with D possibly matching TRBD1 (5 bases). The sample was PBMCs. This clonotype was obtained from a woman under 30 in good health and CMV-seropositive. The CDR3 protein is CASSQGGPQDTQYF. The DNA of the CDR3 is TGCGCCAGCAGCCAAGGGGGCCCCCAAGATACGCAGTATTTT.